This T cell receptor (beta chain) stems from a study of blood T cell repertoires in COVID-19. Study in general: Samples came from the United States, Italy and Spain, spanning acute and convalescent COVID-19. Sample material is recorded as cDNA or gDNA derived from T cells, B-cell-depleted T cells, or PBMCs.

TCRdb's table, derived via immunoSEQ multiplex PCR, lists solely in-frame clones and lacks some. The sample consists of fewer than 350,000 clones, 75% to 85% of them appearing once. The CDR3 runs to 15 residues. J was trimmed by 3 bases and V by 4 bases; bases with no gene match: 6. The germline V gene has CDR1 SGHRS and CDR2 YFSETQ. The sample was peripheral blood. The chain recombines TRBV5-1 with TRBJ2-5; 10 bases map to TRBD2. The TCR comes from a human donor in a cohort sampled during active COVID-19. DNA for the CDR3: TGCGCCAGCAGCCCGGGACTAGCGAATGAAGAGACCCAGTACTTC. It is translated as CASSPGLANEETQYF. The variable domain in full, with the rest retrieved from reference TRBV5-1 and TRBJ2-5, is KAGVTQTPRYLIKTRGQQVTLSCSPISGHRSVSWYQQTPGQGLQFLFEYFSETQRNKGNFPGRFSGRQFSNSRSEMNVSTLELGDSALYLCASSPGLANEETQYFGPGTRLLVL.